This TCR beta chain is from a study of blood T cell repertoires in COVID-19 (dated by TCRdb to the early 2020s). Some background on the complete study: Samples covering the acute and convalescent phases of COVID-19 were provided by collaborators in the United States, Italy and Spain. Sample metadata almost always included a de-identified subject ID, COVID-19 status, age in years and sex. The repertoires were released in a freely available public database meant as a resource for research on the immune response to SARS-CoV-2. Where available, HLA class I and class II types were obtained from metadata supplied by the sample provider rather than from assay-based typing. The material from the prospective study consisted of cDNA or gDNA derived from T cells, B-cell-depleted T cells, or PBMCs. Samples were obtained from the ongoing ImmuneRACE study (first 160 participants) and from 1,254 subjects provided by 6 global collaborators. Subjects who had been exposed to COVID-19, were actively infected with it, or had recovered from it provided the deeply sampled blood TCRbeta repertoires that made up the dataset. Here is what the overall study found, with its caveats: The amount of clinical and demographic metadata varied by source and participant and was provided uncurated.

TCRbeta CDR3 regions were amplified from genomic DNA by means of the immunoSEQ Assay, a bias-controlled multiplex PCR. The study's own analysis went as follows. Within the assay, amplification of reference gene primers was used to estimate how many nucleated cells each sample contained. To quantify the absolute abundance of each unique TCRbeta CDR3 rearrangement, sequence reads were collapsed and filtered. For each sample, productive Simpson clonality was calculated by taking the square root of Simpson's diversity index across productive rearrangements. Here the immuneACCESS table is served through TCRdb, limited to in-frame sequences with V and J called. Missing clones are a known gap in these copies; in checked studies unresolved V genes cover under half, and the rest lacks a known reason. The V and J calls and clone size were taken over from that table, and D and trimming were inferred from the DNA. The sample table records some 170,000 clones; 84% of these occur just once. The ten largest clones represent about 15% of the sample.

Taken from the germline V gene, the CDR1 and CDR2 loops are SGDLS and YYNGEE. Measured from the cysteine to the phenylalanine, the CDR3 is 15 residues long. Only the CDR3 DNA stays, 45 bases, in frame from base 1. V is clipped by 3 bases and J by 4 bases, and the sequence between their germline boundaries is 13 bases long. As concerns this clone: This receptor's antigen is unknown. The record has no base qualities; no much larger clone is one base away.

Participants in the prospective study were enrolled through a virtual design, were aged 18 to 89 years, and lived in fewer than 30 United States geographic areas. In the prospective study, participants were assigned to cohorts based on the clinical history participants reported in a screening survey and a study questionnaire. Recovered participants in ImmuneRACE Cohort 3 were defined by two consecutive negative NP/OP PCR tests, clearance by a healthcare professional, or resolution of symptoms. Each participant in the prospective study had whole blood, serum and a nasopharyngeal or oropharyngeal swab collected by mobile phlebotomists. Over a roughly two-month period, participants in the prospective study had the option of providing additional blood draws and questionnaires. Before DNA extraction, prospective study blood samples were shipped either frozen or at room temperature.

The source material was PBMCs or T cells enriched from blood (not recorded which). The sequence joins TRBV9 to TRBJ2-2; the D gene is possibly TRBD1, with 5 bases matching. This clonotype originated in a man between 45 and 60 years old who had recovered from COVID-19. The DNA is as follows: TGTGCCAGCAGCGACGCCAGGGCAGGCACCGGGGAGCTGTTTTTT. It translates as CASSDARAGTGELFF. When the CDR3 is completed using the reference TRBV9 and TRBJ2-2 genes on either side, the full variable domain is DSGVTQTPKHLITATGQRVTLRCSPRSGDLSVYWYQQSLDQGLQFLIQYYNGEERAKGNILERFSAQQFPDLHSELNLSSLELGDSALYFCASSDARAGTGELFFGEGSRLTVL.